This T cell receptor beta chain was captured in a study of Ad26.COV2.S vaccination and SARS-CoV-2 variants. The treatment denotes: around 19 received Ad26.COV2.S at low or high dose, single or two shots; roughly five received placebo; per-sample allocation not given. Specimen acquisition occurred on day 63 following the initial vaccine or placebo injection. The method was immunoSEQ multiplex PCR; TCRdb's version includes in-frame clones alone and lacks a portion of them. The sample carries more than 300,000 clones, approximately 86% recorded once. Trimming removed 0 bases from V and 2 bases from J, with 18 bases in between. This CDR3 is built from 18 residues. CDR1 LNHDA and CDR2 SQIVND come from the germline V gene (reference sequence).

The input for sequencing was peripheral blood, taken in a trial of Ad26.COV2.S vaccine versus placebo. This TCR was recovered from a person between 18 and 65 years old who received the Ad26.COV2.S COVID-19 vaccine or a placebo. The chain has TRBV19 and TRBJ2-3; D remains ambiguous. CDR3 nucleotide sequence: TGTGCCAGTAGTATAGATCCCCGGACCCATCCCACCACAGATACGCAGTATTTT. Translating it yields CASSIDPRTHPTTDTQYF.